This TCR beta chain was captured by sequencing in a study of blood T cell repertoires in COVID-19. Turning to the study itself: The analysed material was cDNA or gDNA that came from T cells, B-cell-depleted T cells, or PBMCs.

This CDR3 is built from 12 residues. With 2 bases removed from V and 0 bases from J, the gap between germline ends came to 3 bases. In germline, CDR1 is SGHRS, CDR2 YFSETQ. Adults between about 18 and 89 years of age took part from 20 to 25 US areas. Donors of Cohort 3 who recovered were those that had two negative PCRs, clearance, or symptom resolution. In the study's own analysis: Amplification from reference gene primers served as the basis for estimated nucleated cell counts. The table came from immunoSEQ multiplex PCR; TCRdb's copy has only in-frame clones and leaves some out. The V and J calls and clone size were taken over from that table, and D and trimming were inferred from the DNA. The table has over 200,000 clones, under 90% seen once; the top ten hold approximately 1.8%.

Input material: PBMCs or T cells enriched from blood (not recorded which). This clonotype was obtained from a man aged 55 to 70 who had recovered from COVID-19. The V call is TRBV5-1, the J call TRBJ2-7; D remains ambiguous. CDR3 in amino acids: CASSFSSYEQYF. Written as DNA, the CDR3 is TGCGCCAGCAGCTTCAGCTCCTACGAGCAGTACTTC.